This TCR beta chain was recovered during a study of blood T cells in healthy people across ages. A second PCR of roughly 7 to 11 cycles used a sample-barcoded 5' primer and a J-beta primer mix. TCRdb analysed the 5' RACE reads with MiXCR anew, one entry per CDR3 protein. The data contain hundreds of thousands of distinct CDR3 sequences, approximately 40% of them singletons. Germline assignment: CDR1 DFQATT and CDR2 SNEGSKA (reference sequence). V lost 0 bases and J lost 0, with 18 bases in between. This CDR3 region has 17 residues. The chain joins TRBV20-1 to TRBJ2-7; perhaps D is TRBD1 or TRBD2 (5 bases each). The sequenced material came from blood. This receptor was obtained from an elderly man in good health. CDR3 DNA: TGCAGTGCTAGAGATGGGGGAGACAGAGAAAGCTCCTACGAGCAGTACTTC. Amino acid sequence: CSARDGGDRESSYEQYF.